Given below is one TCR beta chain in context. At least ten counts were recorded for this clonotype. Its binding antigen is unknown. There are no base qualities to consult, and no much larger clone falls within one base. The record originates from a study of T cells in Graves' hyperthyroidism and ophthalmopathy (dated by TCRdb to between 2018 and 2021). The study in broad terms: Peripheral blood samples were taken at the time of initial diagnosis, prior to any treatment. To identify distinguishing TCR V-J signatures, a discovery cohort of 90 to 100 patients was used, comprising 43 with Graves' ophthalmopathy and some 60 with stable Graves' hyperthyroidism. An independent validation cohort of 18 to 20 hyperthyroidism patients and 15 or so patients who later progressed to ophthalmopathy tested prospective prediction of ophthalmopathy. The roughly 91 discovery patients were randomly split 7:3 into training and test sets. The study also compared thyroid tissue and blood T-cell repertoires from 5 to 7 Graves' hyperthyroidism patients. After blood sampling, hyperthyroidism patients were treated with methimazole at a starting dose of 30 mg daily, and ophthalmopathy patients were treated with high-dose intravenous methylprednisolone. The paper describes TCR Vbeta CDR3 sequencing of 140 or so peripheral blood samples, made up of fewer than 50 ophthalmopathy patients, 70 to 80 hyperthyroidism patients and some 17 progressor patients.

Hyperthyroidism patients were aged 18 to 65 years and newly diagnosed, with disease duration of less than 2 months. Patients with uncontrolled infections, other autoimmune diseases, pregnancy or lactation were excluded. Diagnoses were established on the basis of clinical symptoms, serum thyroxine and TRAb, thyroid ultrasound, and orbital computed tomography. Blood from progressor patients was drawn when they were first diagnosed with hyperthyroidism, before any ophthalmopathy symptoms appeared. PBMCs were separated from roughly 9.6 ml of fresh peripheral blood using Ficoll-Paque density gradient centrifugation. Progressor patients were defined as those initially diagnosed with Graves' hyperthyroidism in whom ophthalmopathy developed during follow-up. Total RNA was extracted with Trizol reagent, and quality was checked on an Agilent 2100 Bioanalyzer. Results and caveats for the whole study, not just this receptor: In validation, progression to ophthalmopathy was predicted by the model with approximately 67% sensitivity and roughly 76% specificity, a median of around 5.9 months before onset. Sample size was not statistically predetermined, and blinding of investigators to group allocation was not performed. In cross-validation, a model built on a 13 V-J signature told ophthalmopathy apart from stable hyperthyroidism with approximately 91% sensitivity and roughly 82% specificity, and in testing the same model reached 80%/75%. Most expanded thyroid clonotypes (frequency above 0.001) were also detected in blood, a finding suggesting that blood repertoires may reflect thyroid immune responses.

Amplification of TCR beta CDR3 regions was carried out from RNA transcripts. For the first round of RT-PCR on the TCR CDR3, the HTBI primer set was used together with the Qiagen OneStep RT-PCR kit. Libraries were constructed in a second round of multiplex PCR, after which size selection and purification were carried out. Sequencing of the libraries was done on an Illumina HiSeq2000 using paired-end 100 bp reads. The paper's data handling went like this. SOAPnuke was used to process the raw data, removing reads that contained adapters or uncalled bases, had a mean Phred below 15, or lacked an exact match to the constant primer or identifier. High-quality paired reads were merged with COPE v1.2.5, and unique nucleotide sequences were defined as clonotypes. MiTCR v1.1 was used to align clonotypes to the IMGT TRBV, TRBD and TRBJ reference segments. Only V-J combinations with frequency above 0.0001, covering 99.2% of repertoires, were analysed. A TCS score was defined as the ratio between F50 (clonal expansion) and ExV (chaos), using BLOSUM62-based TCRdist between CDR3 peptides within each V-J. Welch's t-statistics and random forest reduced 500 to 550 V-J features to under 15, which were used in a naive Bayes classifier (R e1071). The public reads were run again by TCRdb, first through fastp at Q25 and then through MiXCR, and only productive beta chains were kept. CDR3 protein duplicates are merged, each entry listing the most common genes and DNA. The V and J calls and clone size are TCRdb's, not the authors'. Recorded for this sample are around 240,000 distinct CDR3 sequences; roughly 15% of them occurred a single time. The leading ten clones occupy roughly 13% of the sample.

Sample: blood. The clonotype originates from a woman in her 40s with Graves' hyperthyroidism that later progressed to Graves' ophthalmopathy.

The CDR3 here reads CASRTPGLDTQYF. The DNA sequence is as follows: TGTGCCAGCAGAACCCCGGGTTTAGATACGCAGTATTTT. Recombination joined TRBV7-9 with TRBJ2-3, with no D gene named confidently. Trimming takes 6 bases from V and 5 bases from J, and the germline ends sit 12 bases apart. Via the germline V gene (reference sequence), CDR1 is SEHNR and CDR2 FQNEAQ. The CDR3 starts with the cysteine, ends with the phenylalanine, and has 13 residues. Only the CDR3 DNA is retained, 39 bases long and in frame from the first base.